This T cell receptor beta chain came from a study of T cell repertoires in cytomegalovirus infection. Study overall: Matching HLA type and CMV infection were both indicated by public TCR beta signatures.

The CDR3 length is 14 residues. Trimming pared 4 bases from V and 0 bases from J, leaving 9 bases between. Germline lookup yields CDR1 SGHDN and CDR2 FVKESK. Notes on the study in general: Based on cumulative public TCR beta family frequency, carriers of CMV plus the relevant HLA were identified. HLA-C-restricted, CMV-specific TCR beta clonotypes were dominant ex vivo.

About this clonotype itself: The antigen remains unidentified.

MiXCR was run by TCRdb on the reads, yielding one entry per CDR3 protein. The data contain approximately 200,000 distinct CDR3 sequences, roughly 22% of them singletons. The rearrangement links TRBV14 to TRBJ1-1, with D hard to call. Sequencing used CD8+ T cells from PBMCs. The sequence was obtained from a human donor in good health (CMV status not recorded). Some clones in this sample may be carry-over from other donors' samples. CDR3 in amino acids: CASSPFGLNTEAFF. The DNA of the CDR3 is TGTGCCAGCAGCCCGTTTGGGTTGAACACTGAAGCTTTCTTT.